These T cell receptor beta chains were read from a single sample in a study of T cell responses to AZD1222 COVID-19 vaccine. The repertoire was sequenced with immunoSEQ multiplex PCR; TCRdb's copy has only in-frame clones and lacks some. The sample lists 150,000 to 200,000 clones; about nine tenths were seen once. The source material was peripheral blood, sampled 28 days after the second dose of the MenACWY control vaccine. These receptor sequences come from an adult who received the MenACWY meningococcal vaccine as a control. Both conserved end residues are part of each CDR3. Fields, in order: V gene, clone size, J gene, D gene, CDR3 protein, CDR3 DNA. A D gene is named only where the DNA matches it firmly. Not every row has a clone size; where given, it reads once, few, many or a size class.

TRBV19	NA	TRBJ1-4	NA	CASSLRGGNEKLFF	TGTGCCAGTAGTCTTCGAGGGGGGAATGAAAAACTGTTTTTT
TRBV7-2	NA	TRBJ2-7	TRBD2	CASEPGRLAGVEQYF	TGTGCCAGCGAACCGGGGCGACTAGCGGGAGTCGAGCAGTACTTC
TRBV5-5	NA	TRBJ2-7	NA	CASSLEGEQYF	TGTGCCAGCAGCTTGGAGGGGGAGCAGTACTTC
TRBV13	few	TRBJ1-3	NA	CASSLDGAGGNTIYF	TGTGCCAGCAGCTTAGACGGGGCGGGCGGAAACACCATATATTTT
TRBV2	NA	TRBJ1-2	NA	CASRLEYGYTF	TGTGCCAGTAGACTGGAGTATGGCTACACCTTC
TRBV6-2/TRBV6-3	NA	TRBJ2-5	NA	CASSYPQETQYF	TGTGCCAGCAGTTACCCTCAAGAGACCCAGTACTTC
TRBV12-3/TRBV12-4	NA	TRBJ1-1	TRBD1	CASSPGQEVEAFF	TGTGCCAGCAGTCCCGGACAGGAGGTTGAAGCTTTCTTT
TRBV19	NA	TRBJ2-2	TRBD2	CASSSLREGWTGELFF	TGTGCCAGTAGTTCCCTCCGGGAGGGCTGGACCGGGGAGCTGTTTTTT
TRBV5-4	NA	TRBJ1-2	NA	CASSLSGNYGYTF	TGTGCCAGCAGCTTGTCAGGGAACTATGGCTACACCTTC
TRBV9	NA	TRBJ2-7	TRBD2	CASSAGLAGPYEQYF	TGTGCCAGCAGCGCCGGACTAGCGGGACCTTACGAGCAGTACTTC
TRBV24-1	NA	TRBJ1-5	TRBD1	CATSDAQQGFQPQHF	TGTGCCACCAGTGATGCTCAACAGGGGTTTCAGCCCCAGCATTTT
TRBV11-2	NA	TRBJ1-6	NA	CASRPDSLQRSPLHF	TGTGCCAGCAGACCTGACAGTCTTCAAAGATCACCCCTCCACTTT
TRBV6-1	NA	TRBJ1-6	TRBD1	CASSGGQGSYNSPLHF	TGTGCCAGCAGTGGGGGACAGGGGTCCTATAATTCACCCCTCCACTTT
TRBV11-3	NA	TRBJ1-1	NA	CASSFGHNTEAFF	TGTGCCAGCAGCTTTGGTCACAACACTGAAGCTTTCTTT
TRBV6-2/TRBV6-3	NA	TRBJ2-1	TRBD2	CASSKTSGRYNEQFF	TGTGCCAGCAGTAAAACTAGCGGGAGATACAATGAGCAGTTCTTC
TRBV18	NA	TRBJ2-5	TRBD2	CASSPPGGRETQYF	TGTGCCAGCTCACCACCAGGCGGGAGGGAGACCCAGTACTTC
TRBV19	NA	TRBJ2-6	NA	CASSIDPRQAGANVLTF	TGTGCCAGTAGTATAGACCCAAGGCAAGCCGGGGCCAACGTCCTGACTTTC
TRBV10-3	NA	TRBJ2-1	NA	CAISPGTVKNQFF	TGTGCCATCAGCCCCGGGACGGTGAAGAACCAGTTCTTC
TRBV3-1/TRBV3-2	NA	TRBJ1-4	NA	CASSQGQGTTNEKLFF	TGTGCCAGCAGCCAAGGGCAGGGAACAACTAATGAAAAACTGTTTTTT
TRBV19	NA	TRBJ1-2	NA	CASRSFTGTYGYTF	TGTGCCAGTAGGTCTTTTACAGGGACCTATGGCTACACCTTC
TRBV2	NA	TRBJ2-2	NA	CASSTAPGGELFF	TGTGCCAGCAGCACAGCCCCAGGAGGGGAGCTGTTTTTT
TRBV6-5	few	TRBJ1-1	NA	CASSYQRRDTEAFF	TGTGCCAGCAGTTATCAGAGGCGGGACACTGAAGCTTTCTTT
TRBV5-1	NA	TRBJ2-5	NA	CASSARDPGQTQYF	TGCGCCAGCAGCGCCCGAGACCCGGGACAGACCCAGTACTTC
TRBV24-1	NA	TRBJ2-1	TRBD1	CATGHGQGFPTNQFF	TGTGCCACCGGCCACGGACAGGGGTTTCCTACGAACCAGTTCTTC
TRBV7-3	NA	TRBJ1-1	TRBD1	CASSSRQGEAFF	TGTGCCAGCAGCTCCCGACAGGGGGAAGCTTTCTTT
TRBV9	NA	TRBJ1-1	NA	CASSVGIQVGITEAFF	TGTGCCAGCAGCGTAGGAATACAAGTGGGTATAACTGAAGCTTTCTTT
TRBV28	NA	TRBJ2-7	NA	CASSPLDSYEQYF	TGTGCCAGCAGTCCTCTGGACAGCTACGAGCAGTACTTC
TRBV19	NA	TRBJ2-2	NA	CASSITDMNTGELFF	TGTGCCAGTAGTATAACGGACATGAACACCGGGGAGCTGTTTTTT